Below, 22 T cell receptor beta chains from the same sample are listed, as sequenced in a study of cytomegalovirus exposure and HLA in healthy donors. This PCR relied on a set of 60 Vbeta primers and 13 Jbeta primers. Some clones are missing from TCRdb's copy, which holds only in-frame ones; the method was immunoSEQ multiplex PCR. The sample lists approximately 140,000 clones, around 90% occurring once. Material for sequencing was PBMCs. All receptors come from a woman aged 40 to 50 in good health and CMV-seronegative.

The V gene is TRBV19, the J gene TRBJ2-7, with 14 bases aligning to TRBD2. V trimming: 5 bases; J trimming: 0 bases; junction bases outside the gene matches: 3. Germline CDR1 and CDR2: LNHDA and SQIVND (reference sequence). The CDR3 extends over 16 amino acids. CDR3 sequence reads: CASSPGTSGSSYEQYF. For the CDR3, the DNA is TGTGCCAGTAGTCCCGGGACTAGCGGGAGCTCCTACGAGCAGTACTTC.

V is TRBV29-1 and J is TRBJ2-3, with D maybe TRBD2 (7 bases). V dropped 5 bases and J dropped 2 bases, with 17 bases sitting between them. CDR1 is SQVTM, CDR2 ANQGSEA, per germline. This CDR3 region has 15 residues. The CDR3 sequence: CSVLGGGRITDTQYF. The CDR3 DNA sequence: TGCAGCGTTCTGGGAGGGGGTAGGATCACAGATACGCAGTATTTT.

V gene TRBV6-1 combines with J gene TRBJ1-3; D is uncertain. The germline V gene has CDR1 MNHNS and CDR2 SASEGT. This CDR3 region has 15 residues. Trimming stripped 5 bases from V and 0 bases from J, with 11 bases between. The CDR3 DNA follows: TGTGCCAGCAGTCAGCAGGTTGACTCTGGAAACACCATATATTTT. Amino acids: CASSQQVDSGNTIYF.

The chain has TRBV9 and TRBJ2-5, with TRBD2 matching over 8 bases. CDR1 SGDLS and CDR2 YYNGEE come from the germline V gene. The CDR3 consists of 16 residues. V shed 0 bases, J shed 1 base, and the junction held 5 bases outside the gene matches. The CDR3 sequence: CASSVAGTSSQETQYF. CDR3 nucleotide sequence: TGTGCCAGCAGCGTAGCCGGGACTAGTAGCCAAGAGACCCAGTACTTC.

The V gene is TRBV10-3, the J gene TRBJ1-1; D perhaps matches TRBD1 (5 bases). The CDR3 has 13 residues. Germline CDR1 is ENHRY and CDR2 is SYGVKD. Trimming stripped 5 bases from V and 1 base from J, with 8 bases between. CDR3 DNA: TGTGCCATCAGTACGGACACGAACACTGAAGCTTTCTTT. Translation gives CAISTDTNTEAFF.

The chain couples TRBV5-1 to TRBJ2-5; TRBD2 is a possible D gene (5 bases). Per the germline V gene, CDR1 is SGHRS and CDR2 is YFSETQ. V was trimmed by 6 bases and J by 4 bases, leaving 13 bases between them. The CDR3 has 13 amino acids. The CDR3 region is CASTIQRGETQYF. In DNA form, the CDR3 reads TGCGCCAGCACCATCCAACGGGGAGAGACCCAGTACTTC.

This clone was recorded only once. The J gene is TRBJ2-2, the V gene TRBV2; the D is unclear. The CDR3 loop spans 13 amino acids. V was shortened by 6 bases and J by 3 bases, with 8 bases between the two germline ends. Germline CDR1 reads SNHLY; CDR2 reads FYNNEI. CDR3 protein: CASSPVHTGELFF. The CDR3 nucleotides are TGTGCCAGCAGCCCAGTGCACACCGGGGAGCTGTTTTTT.

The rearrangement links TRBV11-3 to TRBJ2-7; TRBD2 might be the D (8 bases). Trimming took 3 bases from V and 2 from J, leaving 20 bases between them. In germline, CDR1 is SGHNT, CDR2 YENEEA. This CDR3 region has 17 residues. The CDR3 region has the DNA TGTGCCAGCAGCTTGGCGTTCGGGGGGGACAGCCCCTACGAGCAGTACTTC. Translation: CASSLAFGGDSPYEQYF.

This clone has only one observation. The chain's CDR3 is CAISESRSRTSGRGSYNEQFF. CDR3 DNA sequence: TGTGCCATCAGTGAGTCGAGGTCCAGGACTAGCGGGAGAGGGTCCTACAATGAGCAGTTCTTC. The chain joins TRBV10-3 to TRBJ2-1; 13 bases align to TRBD2. V shed 0 bases and J 1 base; nucleotides not matched to a gene: 12. In germline, CDR1 is ENHRY, CDR2 SYGVKD. The CDR3 is 21 amino acids.

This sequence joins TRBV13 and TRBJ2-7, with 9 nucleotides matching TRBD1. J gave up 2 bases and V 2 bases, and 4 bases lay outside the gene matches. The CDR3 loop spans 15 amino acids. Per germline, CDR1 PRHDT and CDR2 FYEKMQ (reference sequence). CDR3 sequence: CASSLIGDRAYEQYF. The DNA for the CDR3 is TGTGCCAGCAGCTTAATTGGGGACAGGGCCTACGAGCAGTACTTC.

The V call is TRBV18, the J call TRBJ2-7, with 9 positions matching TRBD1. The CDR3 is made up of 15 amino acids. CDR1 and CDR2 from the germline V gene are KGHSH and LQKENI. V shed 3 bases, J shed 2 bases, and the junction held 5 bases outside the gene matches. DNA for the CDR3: TGTGCCAGCTCACCCGCGGGACAGGGCCCCTACGAGCAGTACTTC. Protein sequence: CASSPAGQGPYEQYF.

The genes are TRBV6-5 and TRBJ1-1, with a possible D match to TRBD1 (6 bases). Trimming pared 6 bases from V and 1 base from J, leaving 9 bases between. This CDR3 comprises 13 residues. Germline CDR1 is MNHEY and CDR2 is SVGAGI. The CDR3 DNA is TGTGCCAGCAGCAGGGGTGAGAACACTGAAGCTTTCTTT. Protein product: CASSRGENTEAFF.

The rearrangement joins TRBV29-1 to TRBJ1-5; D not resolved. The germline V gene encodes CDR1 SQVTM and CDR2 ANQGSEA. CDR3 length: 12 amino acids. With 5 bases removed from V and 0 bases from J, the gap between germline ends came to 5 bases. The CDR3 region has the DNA TGCAGCGTTCTGTTTAGCAATCAGCCCCAGCATTTT. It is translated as CSVLFSNQPQHF.

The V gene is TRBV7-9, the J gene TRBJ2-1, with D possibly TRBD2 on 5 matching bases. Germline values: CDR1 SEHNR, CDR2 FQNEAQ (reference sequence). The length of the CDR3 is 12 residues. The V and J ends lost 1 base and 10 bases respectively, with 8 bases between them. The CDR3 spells CASSLGAVEQFF. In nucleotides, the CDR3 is TGTGCCAGCAGCTTAGGAGCGGTAGAGCAGTTCTTC.

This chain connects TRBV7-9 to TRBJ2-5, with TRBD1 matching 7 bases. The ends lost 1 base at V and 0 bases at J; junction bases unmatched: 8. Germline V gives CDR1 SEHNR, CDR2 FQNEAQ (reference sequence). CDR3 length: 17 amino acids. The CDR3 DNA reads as TGTGCCAGCAGCTTAGTCCCGGCCAGGGGGTACCAAGAGACCCAGTACTTC. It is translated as CASSLVPARGYQETQYF.

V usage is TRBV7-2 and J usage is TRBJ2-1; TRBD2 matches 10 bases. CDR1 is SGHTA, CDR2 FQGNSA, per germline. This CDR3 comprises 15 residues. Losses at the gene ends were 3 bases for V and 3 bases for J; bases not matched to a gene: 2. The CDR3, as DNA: TGTGCCAGCAGCTTGAGCGGGAGGGTCTACAATGAGCAGTTCTTC. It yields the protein CASSLSGRVYNEQFF.

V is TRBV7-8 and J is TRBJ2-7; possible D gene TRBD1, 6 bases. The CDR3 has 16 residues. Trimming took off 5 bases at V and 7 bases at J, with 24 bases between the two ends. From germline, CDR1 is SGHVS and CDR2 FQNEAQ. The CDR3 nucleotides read TGTGCCAGCAGCCTCAATTCCGGGACACAGGCAGGGGAGCAGTACTTC. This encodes CASSLNSGTQAGEQYF.

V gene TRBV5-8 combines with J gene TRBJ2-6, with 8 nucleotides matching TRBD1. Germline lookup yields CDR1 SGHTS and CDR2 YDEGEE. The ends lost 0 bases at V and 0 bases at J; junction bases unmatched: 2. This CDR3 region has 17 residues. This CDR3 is CASSLGQGNSGANVLTF. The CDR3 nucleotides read TGTGCCAGCAGCTTGGGACAGGGGAACTCTGGGGCCAACGTCCTGACTTTC.

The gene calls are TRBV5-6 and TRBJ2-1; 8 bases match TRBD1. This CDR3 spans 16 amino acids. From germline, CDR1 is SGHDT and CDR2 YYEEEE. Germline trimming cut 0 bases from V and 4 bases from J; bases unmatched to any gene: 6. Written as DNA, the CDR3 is TGTGCCAGCAGCTTGGGACAGGGGAGGTTTTACAATGAGCAGTTCTTC. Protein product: CASSLGQGRFYNEQFF.

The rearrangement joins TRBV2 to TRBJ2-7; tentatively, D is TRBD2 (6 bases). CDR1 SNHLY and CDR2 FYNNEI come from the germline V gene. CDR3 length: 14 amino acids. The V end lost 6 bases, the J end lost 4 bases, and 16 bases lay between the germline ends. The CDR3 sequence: CASSAGTDYYEQYF. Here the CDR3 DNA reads TGTGCCAGCAGCGCCGGGACGGACTATTACGAGCAGTACTTC.

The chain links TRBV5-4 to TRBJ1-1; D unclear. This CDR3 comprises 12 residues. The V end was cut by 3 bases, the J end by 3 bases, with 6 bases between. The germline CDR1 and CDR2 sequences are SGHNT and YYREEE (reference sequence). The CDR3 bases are TGTGCCAGCAGCTCCCGGGACACTGAAGCTTTCTTT. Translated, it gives CASSSRDTEAFF.

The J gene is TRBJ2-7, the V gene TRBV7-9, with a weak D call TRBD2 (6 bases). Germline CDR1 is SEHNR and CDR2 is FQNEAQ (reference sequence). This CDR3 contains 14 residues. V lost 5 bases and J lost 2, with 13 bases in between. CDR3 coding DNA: TGTGCCAGCAGCCAATCGACTAGTCCCTACGAGCAGTACTTC. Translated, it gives CASSQSTSPYEQYF.